Listed here are 27 T cell receptor beta chains from one sample, sequenced in a study of blood T cell repertoires in COVID-19. TCRdb keeps only in-frame clones here, not all; method: immunoSEQ multiplex PCR. Of about 58,000 clones listed, about nine tenths are singletons. Source material: peripheral blood. The receptors stem from a man in his sixties with acute or convalescent COVID-19.

This clone was detected a few times. The chain employs TRBV28 and TRBJ1-1; possible D gene TRBD1, 5 bases. V was pared by 8 bases and J by 2 bases, with 12 bases between. Germline-derived CDR1 and CDR2 are MDHEN and SYDVKM. The CDR3 totals 13 residues. The CDR3: CASLGGLNTEAFF. The CDR3 DNA follows: TGTGCCAGCTTGGGGGGATTAAACACTGAAGCTTTCTTT.

DNA of the CDR3: TGTGCCCGGGGACAGGGGTATGGCTACACCTTC. Amino acid sequence: CARGQGYGYTF. The V call is TRBV30, the J call TRBJ1-2, with 10 nucleotides matching TRBD1. V was pared by 8 bases and J by 5 bases, with 2 bases of the junction left unmatched. Germline CDR1 and CDR2: GTSNPN and SVGIG (reference sequence). CDR3 length: 11 amino acids.

The rearrangement links TRBV11-1 to TRBJ1-1; 11 bases agree with TRBD1. Germline V CDR1 and CDR2: SGHAT, FQDESV (reference sequence). The CDR3 is made up of 14 amino acids. Unmatched junction bases numbered 5, after V lost 6 bases and J lost 5 bases. CDR3 DNA sequence: TGTGCCAGCAGTTGGGACAGGGGGAGAACTGAAGCTTTCTTT. It codes for CASSWDRGRTEAFF. The entire variable domain, with the rest obtained from reference TRBV11-1 and TRBJ1-1, is as follows: EAEVAQSPRYKITEKSQAVAFWCDPISGHATLYWYRQILGQGPELLVQFQDESVVDDSQLPKDRFSAERLKGVDSTLKIQPAELGDSAMYLCASSWDRGRTEAFFGQGTRLTVV.

This chain links TRBV13 with TRBJ1-2; 10 bases are shared with TRBD1. V lost 5 bases, J lost 8 bases, and 8 bases stayed unmatched. Per the germline V gene, CDR1 is PRHDT and CDR2 is FYEKMQ (reference sequence). The CDR3 has 14 amino acids. Here the CDR3 reads CASSVTGTGVGYTF. In DNA form, the CDR3 reads TGTGCCAGCAGCGTTACCGGGACAGGGGTCGGCTACACCTTC.

This clone was detected only once. In DNA form, the CDR3 reads TGTGCCAGCAGAAAAGGACAGGGAGGAGATACGCAGTATTTT. Translated: CASRKGQGGDTQYF. The chain combines TRBV6-5 with TRBJ2-3; 8 bases align to TRBD1. Unmatched junction bases numbered 7, after V lost 6 bases and J lost 5 bases. Germline V gives CDR1 MNHEY, CDR2 SVGAGI. CDR3 length: 14 residues.

This sequence joins TRBV3-1 (or the pseudogene TRBV3-2) and TRBJ1-5; TRBD1 agrees at 8 bases. The V segment lost 4 bases and the J segment 1 base; nucleotides outside the gene matches: 3. CDR1 is LGHDT and CDR2 is YNNKEL in the germline V gene (reference sequence). CDR3 length: 15 amino acids. As DNA, the CDR3 is TGTGCCAGCAGCCCGAGGACAGGGAGCAATCAGCCCCAGCATTTT. Amino acids: CASSPRTGSNQPQHF.

This chain uses TRBV10-2 with TRBJ2-6; D gene ambiguous. Trimming cost V 8 bases and J 0 bases, with 5 bases left between them. The germline CDR1 and CDR2 sequences are WSHSY and SAAADI. CDR3 length: 13 residues. The CDR3 DNA reads TGCGCCAGCCACAGCTCTGGGGCCAACGTCCTGACTTTC. Its translation is CASHSSGANVLTF.

The chain recombines TRBV5-4 with TRBJ2-1; 8 positions match TRBD1. The germline gives CDR1 SGHNT, CDR2 YYREEE (reference sequence). V was pared by 4 bases and J by 2 bases, with 5 bases of the junction left unmatched. The CDR3 covers 15 residues. This CDR3 is CASSPRQGTYNEQFF. For the CDR3, the DNA is TGTGCCAGCAGCCCAAGACAGGGGACCTACAATGAGCAGTTCTTC. Filled out from reference TRBV5-4 and TRBJ2-1, the complete variable domain reads ETGVTQSPTHLIKTRGQQVTLRCSSQSGHNTVSWYQQALGQGPQFIFQYYREEENGRGNFPPRFSGLQFPNYSSELNVNALELDDSALYLCASSPRQGTYNEQFFGPGTRLTVL.

The chain employs TRBV11-3 and TRBJ1-1; a possible D gene is TRBD1 (5 bases). Trimming removed 0 bases at V and 5 bases at J, with 19 bases between. Germline CDR1 reads SGHNT; CDR2 reads YENEEA. This CDR3 comprises 17 residues. The CDR3 protein is CASSLDKRVREGTEAFF. The CDR3 DNA sequence: TGTGCCAGCAGCTTAGATAAGAGAGTCCGGGAGGGGACTGAAGCTTTCTTT.

This clone has just a few counts. J is TRBJ1-2 and V is TRBV6-2 or TRBV6-3, with D unresolved. V lost 6 bases to trimming and J lost 4 bases, with 18 bases between them. The CDR3 is 15 residues long. The germline V gene has CDR1 MNHEY and CDR2 SVGEGT. In nucleotides, the CDR3 is TGTGCCAGCAGCCTCAACCTCGACGGAGGCTATGGCTACACCTTC. Protein: CASSLNLDGGYGYTF.

The chain combines TRBV5-1 with TRBJ2-3; D possibly corresponds to TRBD1 (5 bases). CDR3 length equals 16 residues. Germline-derived CDR1 and CDR2 are SGHRS and YFSETQ. The ends were cut back, 0 bases at V and 0 bases at J, with 11 bases in the middle. This chain's CDR3 is CASSLEGRASTDTQYF. CDR3 sequence (DNA): TGCGCCAGCAGCTTGGAAGGCAGGGCCAGCACAGATACGCAGTATTTT.

The chain is built from TRBV12-5 and TRBJ2-1, with TRBD2 matching over 8 bases. The CDR3 runs to 16 residues. Germline V gene data show CDR1 as LGHNT and CDR2 as FRNRAP. V lost 5 bases to trimming and J lost 0 bases; unmatched junction nucleotides: 6. As DNA, the CDR3 is TGTGCTAGTGGTCCCACTAGCGGCAGCTCCTACAATGAGCAGTTCTTC. Translated: CASGPTSGSSYNEQFF.

V usage is TRBV12-5 and J usage is TRBJ2-3, with a tentative D call TRBD1 (6 bases). V lost 0 bases, J lost 0 bases, and 19 bases lay in between. The CDR3 is made up of 19 amino acids. The germline CDR1 and CDR2 sequences are LGHNT and FRNRAP. The CDR3: CASGLVRGTDRTSTDTQYF. For the CDR3, the DNA is TGTGCTAGTGGTTTGGTACGGGGAACGGACAGAACTAGCACAGATACGCAGTATTTT. The full variable domain, its missing parts supplied by reference TRBV12-5 and TRBJ2-3, is DARVTQTPRHKVTEMGQEVTMRCQPILGHNTVFWYRQTMMQGLELLAYFRNRAPLDDSGMPKDRFSAEMPDATLATLKIQPSEPRDSAVYFCASGLVRGTDRTSTDTQYFGPGTRLTVL.

The J gene is TRBJ2-2, the V gene TRBV5-8, with 14 bases identical to TRBD2. CDR3 length: 20 residues. The V and J ends lost 8 bases and 0 bases, in that order; junction bases with no gene match: 15. CDR1 and CDR2 (germline): SGHTS, YDEGEE. The CDR3 nucleotides are TGTGCCAGTTGGGAGTGGTACGGACTAGCGGGAGGTCCGAACACCGGGGAGCTGTTTTTT. This codes for CASWEWYGLAGGPNTGELFF.

This clone appeared a single time. CDR3 sequence (DNA): TGTGCCAGCAGCTTAACCCAAGGACTAGCGGGATACGAGCAGTACTTC. Amino acid sequence: CASSLTQGLAGYEQYF. The rearrangement uses TRBV7-9 and TRBJ2-7; 12 positions match TRBD2. V shed 2 bases, J shed 4 bases, and the junction held 6 bases outside the gene matches. CDR1 and CDR2 from the germline V gene are SEHNR and FQNEAQ (reference sequence). This CDR3 region has 16 residues.

The rearrangement uses TRBV4-1 and TRBJ2-5; D perhaps matches TRBD2 (6 bases). Trimming cost V 1 base and J 5 bases, with 23 bases left between them. Germline V lookup: CDR1 MGHRA, CDR2 YSYEKL. This CDR3 region has 18 residues. The DNA of the CDR3 is TGCGCCAGCAGCCAAGCCCTCGGGAGAGGGGCCGCCTTGGAGACCCAGTACTTC. Encoded protein: CASSQALGRGAALETQYF.

This clone was found a few times. J is TRBJ2-7 and V is TRBV19, with TRBD1 identical over 10 bases. CDR1 and CDR2 from the germline V gene are LNHDA and SQIVND (reference sequence). The CDR3 is 17 residues long. Losses at the gene ends were 5 bases for V and 4 bases for J; bases not matched to a gene: 14. CDR3 in amino acids: CASSPESRDRGGYEQYF. CDR3 DNA sequence: TGTGCCAGTAGTCCGGAAAGCCGGGACAGGGGAGGATACGAGCAGTACTTC. The full variable domain, in which reference TRBV19 and TRBJ2-7 provide the parts outside the CDR3, is DGGITQSPKYLFRKEGQNVTLSCEQNLNHDAMYWYRQDPGQGLRLIYYSQIVNDFQKGDIAEGYSVSREKKESFPLTVTSAQKNPTAFYLCASSPESRDRGGYEQYFGPGTRLTVT.

The chain recombines TRBV11-3 with TRBJ2-1; 10 bases agree with TRBD2. Trimming took 5 bases from V and 4 from J; bases not matched to a gene: 5. The V gene's germline CDR1 is SGHNT and CDR2 YENEEA. CDR3 length: 15 amino acids. The CDR3: CASSEKLAGYNEQFF. The CDR3 DNA reads TGTGCCAGCAGCGAAAAACTAGCGGGGTACAATGAGCAGTTCTTC.

The rearrangement links TRBV2 to TRBJ1-5; D remains ambiguous. The V gene lost 9 bases and the J gene lost 5 bases, with 20 bases spanning the gap. There are 15 residues in the CDR3. The germline V gene encodes CDR1 SNHLY and CDR2 FYNNEI. The chain's CDR3 is CASTARHLTYQPQHF. DNA for the CDR3: TGTGCCAGTACAGCAAGACACTTAACCTATCAGCCCCAGCATTTT.

This clone was observed once. The rearrangement links TRBV28 to TRBJ1-4; D gene ambiguous. CDR1 is MDHEN, CDR2 SYDVKM, per germline. Between the trimmed V and J ends, which lost 5 bases and 0 bases, there was a span of 10 bases. The CDR3 sequence is 15 residues long. The CDR3 DNA reads TGTGCCAGCAGTCCCCCGATAGCAACTAATGAAAAACTGTTTTTT. Protein product: CASSPPIATNEKLFF. The full variable domain, rest sourced from reference TRBV28 and TRBJ1-4, is DVKVTQSSRYLVKRTGEKVFLECVQDMDHENMFWYRQDPGLGLRLIYFSYDVKMKEKGDIPEGYSVSREKKERFSLILESASTNQTSMYLCASSPPIATNEKLFFGSGTQLSVL.

V usage is TRBV7-2 and J usage is TRBJ1-5; D is undetermined. V lost 0 bases to trimming and J lost 2 bases, with 5 bases between them. Germline V gene sequence: CDR1 SGHTA, CDR2 FQGNSA. The CDR3 extends over 14 amino acids. DNA of the CDR3: TGTGCCAGCAGCTTAGCGAGAGGCAATCAGCCCCAGCATTTT. Translating gives CASSLARGNQPQHF.

The chain couples TRBV11-2 to TRBJ2-3, with 9 nucleotides matching TRBD2. The CDR3 extends over 17 amino acids. Per the germline V gene, CDR1 is SGHAT and CDR2 is FQNNGV. With 1 base clipped from V and 0 bases from J, the junction kept 5 bases outside the gene matches. In DNA, the CDR3 is TGTGCCAGCAGCTTAGGGGGACTAGCAGCTAGCACAGATACGCAGTATTTT. Protein sequence: CASSLGGLAASTDTQYF.

The chain joins TRBV30 to TRBJ1-5, with D possibly matching TRBD1 (5 bases). The CDR3 length is 14 residues. Trimming stripped 3 bases from V and 5 bases from J, with 14 bases between. CDR1 is GTSNPN and CDR2 is SVGIG in the germline V gene (reference sequence). CDR3 region: CAWSPDPRDQPQHF. The CDR3 nucleotides are TGTGCCTGGAGCCCAGACCCCAGGGATCAGCCCCAGCATTTT.

V is TRBV28 and J is TRBJ1-4, with D possibly being TRBD1 (6 bases). V was clipped by 10 bases and J by 8 bases, with 11 bases between them. The CDR3 totals 11 residues. Germline lookup yields CDR1 MDHEN and CDR2 SYDVKM. In DNA form, the CDR3 reads TGTGCCACCTGGGGGCGGGAAAAACTGTTTTTT. It is translated as CATWGREKLFF. Drawing the rest from reference TRBV28 and TRBJ1-4, the complete variable domain is DVKVTQSSRYLVKRTGEKVFLECVQDMDHENMFWYRQDPGLGLRLIYFSYDVKMKEKGDIPEGYSVSREKKERFSLILESASTNQTSMYLCATWGREKLFFGSGTQLSVL.

The genes are TRBV29-1 and TRBJ1-1; D not certain. Trimming took off 3 bases at V and 8 bases at J, with 10 bases between the two ends. CDR3 length equals 11 residues. CDR1 and CDR2 from the germline V gene are SQVTM and ANQGSEA. The CDR3 is CSVDGGREAFF. CDR3 bases: TGCAGCGTTGATGGAGGACGGGAAGCTTTCTTT. Combining the CDR3 with reference TRBV29-1 and TRBJ1-1 gives the whole variable domain SAVISQKPSRDICQRGTSLTIQCQVDSQVTMMFWYRQQPGQSLTLIATANQGSEATYESGFVIDKFPISRPNLTFSTLTVSNMSPEDSSIYLCSVDGGREAFFGQGTRLTVV.

This chain links TRBV5-1 with TRBJ2-1; the D is unclear. V dropped 3 bases and J dropped 5 bases, with 12 bases sitting between them. The CDR3 is made up of 14 amino acids. Germline CDR1 is SGHRS and CDR2 is YFSETQ. This chain's CDR3 is CASSSLVADNEQFF. The DNA for the CDR3 is TGCGCCAGCAGCTCCCTGGTGGCGGACAATGAGCAGTTCTTC.

The chain recombines TRBV4-1 with TRBJ1-3, with 8 nucleotides matching TRBD1. The CDR3 loop spans 16 amino acids. After removal of 4 bases from V and 4 bases from J, the junction contained 9 bases not matched to a gene. The germline CDR1 and CDR2 sequences are MGHRA and YSYEKL. CDR3 protein: CASSPSGQGGGNTIYF. The CDR3 DNA reads TGCGCCAGCAGCCCCTCAGGACAGGGAGGAGGAAACACCATATATTTT.